This T cell receptor beta chain came from a study of CXCR3-negative and CXCR3-positive naive CD8 T cells. On the study more broadly: For each library, about 1.5 +/- 0.3 million TRB reads were obtained, roughly 140 million in total.

The CDR3 spans 18 residues. 5' RACE that incorporated UMI labels was used to prepare the TRB cDNA libraries. TCRdb reprocessed the 5' RACE reads, keeping one entry per CDR3 protein, no DNA. The repertoire table contains about 45,000 distinct CDR3 sequences. This clonotype originated in a human donor in good health. Some clones in this sample may be carry-over from other donors' samples. Sequencing was done on a sample of memory CD8+ T cells from blood. The V call is TRBV12-3 or TRBV12-4, the J call TRBJ1-1; TCRdb names TRBD1, which stays unverified in the absence of DNA. The CDR3 sequence: CASSLDRDRFFMNTEAFF.